A selection of T cell receptor beta chains follows, all from one sample in a study of shared clonotypes between healthy human individuals. Produced via immunoSEQ multiplex PCR; TCRdb's table is partial and in-frame only. The sample lists 1.5 million to 2.5 million clones, roughly 94% occurring once. The specimen was naive CD8+ T cells sorted from blood. The receptors were gathered from a man between 18 and 35 years old in good health. Both conserved end residues are part of each CDR3. A D gene is named only where the DNA matches it firmly. Clone size is shown for a subset of rows, as once, few, many or a class of expanded clone.

d_call j_call v_call clone_size cdr3_aa cdr3_nt
NA TRBJ2-7 TRBV5-4 once CASTLGASYEQYF TGTGCCAGCACCTTGGGGGCCTCCTACGAGCAGTACTTC
NA TRBJ2-1 TRBV4-3 NA CASSQDFRVDEQFF TGCGCCAGCAGCCAAGATTTCAGGGTGGATGAGCAGTTCTTC
NA TRBJ2-7 TRBV15 NA CATSRTTGSYEQYF TGTGCCACCAGCAGAACGACCGGCTCTTACGAGCAGTACTTC
NA TRBJ2-2 TRBV7-9 NA CASQGEGNTGELFF TGTGCCAGCCAGGGGGAGGGGAACACCGGGGAGCTGTTTTTT
NA TRBJ2-5 TRBV27 NA CASAPAAWETQYF TGTGCCAGCGCCCCTGCAGCTTGGGAGACCCAGTACTTC
TRBD1 TRBJ2-7 TRBV5-8 NA CASSLERRGTVSYEQYF TGTGCCAGCAGCTTGGAAAGGCGTGGGACAGTTTCCTACGAGCAGTACTTC
TRBD1 TRBJ1-1 TRBV19 NA CASSTTWDRLNTEAFF TGTGCCAGTAGTACCACGTGGGACAGATTGAACACTGAAGCTTTCTTT
NA TRBJ2-2 TRBV4-3 NA CASSPSGWRGLTGELFF TGCGCCAGCAGCCCCTCGGGGTGGCGGGGCCTCACCGGGGAGCTGTTTTTT
NA TRBJ2-7 TRBV10-2 few CASRDSEQYF TGCGCCAGCAGAGATAGCGAGCAGTACTTC
NA TRBJ1-1 TRBV7-9 NA CASSTMGDPEAFF TGTGCCAGCAGTACTATGGGGGACCCTGAAGCTTTCTTT
NA TRBJ2-7 TRBV6-1 NA CASTDGTGYEQYF TGTGCCAGCACTGATGGGACGGGCTACGAGCAGTACTTC
TRBD1 TRBJ2-3 TRBV7-8 NA CASSQSSGTGTTDTQYF TGTGCCAGCAGCCAAAGCTCAGGGACAGGGACTACAGATACGCAGTATTTT
TRBD2 TRBJ2-7 TRBV6-5 NA CASRSLAGAYEQYF TGTGCCAGCAGAAGTCTAGCGGGGGCCTACGAGCAGTACTTC
TRBD2 TRBJ2-3 TRBV13 once CASSARTSTTDTQYF TGTGCCAGCAGCGCCCGGACTAGCACCACAGATACGCAGTATTTT
NA TRBJ1-5 TRBV27 few CASSHTGYGQPQHF TGTGCCAGCAGTCATACAGGGTATGGTCAGCCCCAGCATTTT
NA TRBJ2-7 TRBV11-2 NA CASSFDRSYEQYF TGTGCCAGCAGCTTTGACCGTTCCTACGAGCAGTACTTC
NA TRBJ2-7 TRBV19 NA CASSDPDSGYYEQYF TGTGCCAGTAGTGATCCCGACTCGGGATACTACGAGCAGTACTTC
NA TRBJ2-7 TRBV7-9 NA CASSLDTYEQYF TGTGCCAGCAGCTTAGATACCTACGAGCAGTACTTC
NA TRBJ2-7 TRBV27 NA CASSFPSGEQYF TGTGCCAGCAGTTTTCCCTCGGGCGAGCAGTACTTC
NA TRBJ2-7 TRBV5-1 NA CASSLALDRNYEQYF TGCGCCAGCAGCTTGGCCCTAGACCGGAACTACGAGCAGTACTTC
NA TRBJ2-7 TRBV30 NA CAWSYLGYEQYF TGTGCCTGGAGTTATTTAGGCTACGAGCAGTACTTC
NA TRBJ2-1 TRBV10-3 NA CAISESQQEYNEQFF TGTGCCATCAGTGAGTCACAACAGGAGTACAATGAGCAGTTCTTC
NA TRBJ2-7 TRBV7-2 NA CASSGLSYEQYF TGTGCCAGCAGCGGCCTCTCCTACGAGCAGTACTTC
NA TRBJ2-2 TRBV13 NA CASVTAYTGELFF TGTGCCAGCGTAACAGCTTACACCGGGGAGCTGTTTTTT
TRBD1 TRBJ2-7 TRBV19 NA CASSIGTGGDEQYF TGTGCCAGTAGTATCGGGACAGGGGGCGACGAGCAGTACTTC
NA TRBJ1-4 TRBV18 NA CASSPPSGEYNEKLFF TGTGCCAGCTCACCACCATCCGGGGAATATAATGAAAAACTGTTTTTT
TRBD1 TRBJ2-2 TRBV27 NA CASKWGTGLSGELFF TGTGCCAGCAAGTGGGGGACAGGGTTGTCCGGGGAGCTGTTTTTT
NA TRBJ2-1 TRBV4-3 NA CASSQDLGDDYNEQFF TGCGCCAGCAGCCAAGATTTGGGCGATGACTACAATGAGCAGTTCTTC
NA TRBJ2-3 TRBV7-6 NA CASTASGEKLDTQYF TGTGCCAGCACCGCGTCAGGGGAGAAATTAGATACGCAGTATTTT
NA TRBJ1-1 TRBV6-5 NA CASKQGRGNTEAFF TGTGCCAGTAAACAAGGAAGGGGAAACACTGAAGCTTTCTTT
NA TRBJ1-4 TRBV6-4 NA CARQDEKLFF TGTGCCAGACAGGATGAAAAACTGTTTTTT
TRBD2 TRBJ2-3 TRBV13 NA CASSLGVAGFSDTQYF TGTGCCAGCAGCTTAGGTGTAGCGGGGTTTTCGGATACGCAGTATTTT
TRBD2 TRBJ2-3 TRBV5-4 NA CASSAGLAGREARDTQYF TGTGCCAGCAGCGCGGGACTAGCGGGGCGGGAGGCAAGGGATACGCAGTATTTT
TRBD1 TRBJ1-4 TRBV27 NA CASHPTGGTNEKLFF TGTGCCAGCCATCCGACAGGGGGAACTAATGAAAAACTGTTTTTT
TRBD1 TRBJ2-1 TRBV9 once CASSGPALTGQGSYNEQFF TGTGCCAGCAGCGGCCCCGCCCTAACGGGACAGGGTTCTTACAATGAGCAGTTCTTC
NA TRBJ2-7 TRBV6-5 NA CASSYENSYEQYF TGTGCCAGCAGTTACGAAAACAGCTACGAGCAGTACTTC
NA TRBJ2-1 TRBV30 NA CAWNTGELMGEQFF TGTGCCTGGAACACTGGAGAATTGATGGGTGAGCAGTTCTTC
NA TRBJ1-3 TRBV6-1 once CASGGYSGNTIYF TGTGCCAGCGGAGGATACTCTGGAAACACCATATATTTT
NA TRBJ2-3 TRBV29-1 NA CSVGAGAPTDTQYF TGCAGCGTTGGGGCGGGGGCGCCCACAGATACGCAGTATTTT
NA TRBJ1-1 TRBV2 NA CASRDGIGGTEAFF TGTGCCAGCAGAGACGGAATTGGAGGGACTGAAGCTTTCTTT
NA TRBJ1-1 TRBV5-6 NA CASSLSVGSTEAFF TGTGCCAGCAGCTTGTCGGTTGGGAGCACTGAAGCTTTCTTT